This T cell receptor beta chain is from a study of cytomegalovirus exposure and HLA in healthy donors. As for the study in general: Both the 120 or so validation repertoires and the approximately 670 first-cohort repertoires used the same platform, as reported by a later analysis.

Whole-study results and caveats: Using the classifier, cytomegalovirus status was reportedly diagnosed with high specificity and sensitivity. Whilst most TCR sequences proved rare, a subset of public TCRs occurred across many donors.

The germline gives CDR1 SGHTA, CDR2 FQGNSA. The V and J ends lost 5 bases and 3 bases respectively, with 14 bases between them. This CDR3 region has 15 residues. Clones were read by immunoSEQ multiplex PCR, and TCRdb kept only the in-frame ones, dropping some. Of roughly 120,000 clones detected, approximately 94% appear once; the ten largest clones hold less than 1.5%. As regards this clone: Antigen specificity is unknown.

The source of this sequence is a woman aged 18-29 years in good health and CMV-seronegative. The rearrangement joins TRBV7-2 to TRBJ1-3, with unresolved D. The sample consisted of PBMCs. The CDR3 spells CASSQLTAFGNTIYF. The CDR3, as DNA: TGTGCCAGCAGCCAACTTACCGCCTTTGGAAACACCATATATTTT.